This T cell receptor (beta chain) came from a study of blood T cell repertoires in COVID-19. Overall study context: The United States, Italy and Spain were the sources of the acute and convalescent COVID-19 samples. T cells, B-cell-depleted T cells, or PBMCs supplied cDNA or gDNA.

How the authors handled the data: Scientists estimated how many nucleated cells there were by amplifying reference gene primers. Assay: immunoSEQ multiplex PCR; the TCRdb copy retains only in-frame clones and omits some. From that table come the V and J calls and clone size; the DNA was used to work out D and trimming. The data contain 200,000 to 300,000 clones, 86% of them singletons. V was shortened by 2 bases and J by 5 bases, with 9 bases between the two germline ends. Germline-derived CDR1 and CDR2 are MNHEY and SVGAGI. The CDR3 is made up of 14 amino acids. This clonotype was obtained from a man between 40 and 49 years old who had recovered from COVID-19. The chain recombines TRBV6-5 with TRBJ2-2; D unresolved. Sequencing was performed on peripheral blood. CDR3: CASSYKLSTGELFF. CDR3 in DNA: TGTGCCAGCAGTTACAAACTAAGTACCGGGGAGCTGTTTTTT.